Each of the 9 T cell receptor beta chains below was sequenced from the same sample in a study of blood T cell repertoires in COVID-19. This table comes from immunoSEQ multiplex PCR, and its TCRdb copy is limited to in-frame clones, with some not included. The sample gives 150,000 or so clones, 82% of which show up once; approximately 9.1% is in the top ten. Specimen: peripheral blood. Every receptor here comes from a woman in her 70s with acute or convalescent COVID-19.

This chain links TRBV5-8 with TRBJ1-2; D gene uncertain. The CDR3 runs 13 residues. CDR1 SGHTS and CDR2 YDEGEE come from the germline V gene. V was clipped by 0 bases and J by 8 bases, with 11 bases between them. Written as DNA, the CDR3 is TGTGCCAGCAGCTTGGGCCAGGATTTAGGCTACACCTTC. It codes for CASSLGQDLGYTF.

The chain employs TRBV14 and TRBJ2-1, with 15 bases lining up with TRBD2. The trim removed 1 base at V and 1 base at J, leaving 11 bases unmatched. This CDR3 contains 21 residues. Germline-derived CDR1 and CDR2 are SGHDN and FVKESK. The CDR3 reads CASSQVLGLAGGRRSYNEQFF. The CDR3 DNA reads as TGTGCCAGCAGCCAAGTCCTCGGACTAGCGGGGGGGCGGAGGTCCTACAATGAGCAGTTCTTC.

The chain couples TRBV7-8 to TRBJ1-2; D is ambiguous. Germline V lookup: CDR1 SGHVS, CDR2 FQNEAQ. V was cut by 5 bases and J by 3 bases, with 16 bases left in between. The CDR3 contains 15 residues. CDR3 sequence (DNA): TGTGCCAGCAGCGAGAGGCATGCGGTAGACTATGGCTACACCTTC. It is translated as CASSERHAVDYGYTF. The variable domain in full, with the rest retrieved from reference TRBV7-8 and TRBJ1-2, is GAGVSQSPRYKVAKRGQDVALRCDPISGHVSLFWYQQALGQGPEFLTYFQNEAQLDKSGLPSDRFFAERPEGSVSTLKIQRTQQEDSAVYLCASSERHAVDYGYTFGSGTRLTVV.

As DNA, the CDR3 is TGTGCCAGCTCACCAGAGCTCTATGGCTACACCTTC. It is translated as CASSPELYGYTF. This chain uses TRBV18 with TRBJ1-2; D call uncertain. CDR1 is KGHSH and CDR2 is LQKENI in the germline V gene. The length of the CDR3 is 12 residues. The V and J ends lost 2 bases and 4 bases respectively, with 5 bases between them.

This sequence joins TRBV6-5 and TRBJ2-3; the D is unclear. The length of the CDR3 is 11 residues. CDR1 and CDR2 (germline): MNHEY, SVGAGI. CDR3 DNA: TGTCCCCCAGTTCTGTTTGATACGCAGTATTTT. This translates into CPPVLFDTQYF.

V and J are TRBV7-2 and TRBJ1-6, with TRBD1 matching 8 bases. CDR3 length equals 15 residues. The ends lost 5 bases at V and 7 bases at J; junction bases unmatched: 7. The germline V gene encodes CDR1 SGHTA and CDR2 FQGNSA. The CDR3 region is CASSLRQGSNSPLHF. In nucleotides, the CDR3 is TGTGCCAGCAGCCTCCGACAGGGGTCCAATTCACCCCTCCACTTT.

This chain connects TRBV6-6 to TRBJ2-2, with 9 bases fitting TRBD1. This CDR3 region has 15 residues. Losses at the gene ends were 6 bases for V and 0 bases for J; bases not matched to a gene: 2. From germline, CDR1 is MNHNY and CDR2 SVGAGI (reference sequence). CDR3 sequence (DNA): TGTGCCAGCAGCCGGGACAGGGCGAACACCGGGGAGCTGTTTTTT. Residues: CASSRDRANTGELFF.

J is TRBJ1-2 and V is TRBV28, with D uncertain. Germline assignment: CDR1 MDHEN and CDR2 SYDVKM. The ends were cut back, 3 bases at V and 8 bases at J, with 13 bases in the middle. The CDR3 sequence is 13 residues long. The CDR3 spells CASSFRSLVGYTF. The CDR3 nucleotides read TGTGCCAGCAGTTTCCGGTCCCTGGTGGGCTACACCTTC.

V is TRBV5-1 and J is TRBJ1-1, with 7 positions matching TRBD1. After removal of 0 bases from V and 5 bases from J, the junction contained 22 bases not matched to a gene. The CDR3 sequence is 20 residues long. Germline V CDR1 and CDR2: SGHRS, YFSETQ. The CDR3 protein is CASSLERQGGGNPLRTEAFF. CDR3 bases: TGCGCCAGCAGCTTGGAGCGACAGGGCGGAGGAAACCCACTGAGGACTGAAGCTTTCTTT.